Each of the 29 T cell receptor beta chains below was sequenced from the same sample in a study of T cell responses to AZD1222 COVID-19 vaccine. The method was immunoSEQ multiplex PCR; TCRdb's version includes in-frame clones alone and lacks a portion of them. The sample has roughly 120,000 clones; approximately 91% are singletons. The sequences come from peripheral blood, collected on day 0 of AZD1222 vaccination. These receptor sequences come from an adult in good health.

The chain carries TRBV30 and TRBJ1-6; 10 bases are a match to TRBD1. Per the germline V gene, CDR1 is GTSNPN and CDR2 is SVGIG (reference sequence). Germline trimming cut 0 bases from V and 9 bases from J; bases unmatched to any gene: 2. CDR3 length: 14 residues. The CDR3 reads CAWSVGTGASPLHF. For the CDR3, the DNA is TGTGCCTGGAGTGTTGGGACAGGGGCTTCACCCCTCCACTTT.

DNA for the CDR3: TGTGCCAGCACGAGGGAAGCGGGGGGGAGCACAGATACGCAGTATTTT. The encoded protein is CASTREAGGSTDTQYF. The rearrangement joins TRBV2 to TRBJ2-3; TRBD2 agrees at 10 bases. Trimming removed 7 bases from V and 0 bases from J; junction bases left unmatched: 7. The CDR3 is 16 residues long. The V gene's germline CDR1 is SNHLY and CDR2 FYNNEI.

The chain recombines TRBV4-2 with TRBJ1-5, with D perhaps TRBD1 (6 bases). The CDR3 consists of 14 residues. Trimming took off 0 bases at V and 4 bases at J, with 7 bases between the two ends. Germline values: CDR1 LGHNA, CDR2 YNFKEQ. The CDR3 DNA reads as TGTGCCAGCAGCCAAGAACAGGGTAATCAGCCCCAGCATTTT. Translation: CASSQEQGNQPQHF.

The chain uses TRBV12-3 or TRBV12-4 and TRBJ2-5; D gene uncertain. The CDR3 is 13 amino acids. Trimming removed 2 bases at V and 7 bases at J, with 11 bases between. CDR3 bases: TGTGCCAGCAGTTTAAATGTATTCGGGACCCAGTACTTC. Protein: CASSLNVFGTQYF.

The chain links TRBV27 to TRBJ2-1; 10 nucleotides match TRBD2. The germline gives CDR1 MNHEY, CDR2 SMNVEV (reference sequence). The CDR3 spans 17 residues. Trimming at V came to 3 bases and at J to 6 bases, leaving 11 bases not matched to a gene. Written as DNA, the CDR3 is TGTGCCAGCAGTTTCTTCCCCCAGCGGGGGGGTATCAATGAGCAGTTCTTC. Amino acid sequence: CASSFFPQRGGINEQFF.

The chain employs TRBV5-1 and TRBJ1-5; possibly TRBD1 for D (6 bases). Trimming cost V 3 bases and J 7 bases, with 17 bases left between them. The germline CDR1 and CDR2 sequences are SGHRS and YFSETQ. The CDR3 contains 15 residues. DNA for the CDR3: TGCGCCAGCAGCTCCGGAGGGGGGGAGGAACAGCCCCAGCATTTT. Protein product: CASSSGGGEEQPQHF. Using reference TRBV5-1 and TRBJ1-5 for the parts outside the CDR3, the full variable domain is KAGVTQTPRYLIKTRGQQVTLSCSPISGHRSVSWYQQTPGQGLQFLFEYFSETQRNKGNFPGRFSGRQFSNSRSEMNVSTLELGDSALYLCASSSGGGEEQPQHFGDGTRLSIL.

The chain carries TRBV6-1 and TRBJ1-1; D call uncertain. This CDR3 is built from 15 residues. Deletions cut 3 bases from V and 2 bases from J, with 13 bases between. Germline values: CDR1 MNHNS, CDR2 SASEGT. CDR3 sequence (DNA): TGTGCCAGCAGTGAGGTCCTTCCCTACAACACTGAAGCTTTCTTT. Residues: CASSEVLPYNTEAFF.

V usage is TRBV23-1 and J usage is TRBJ1-6; D is uncertain. TRBV23-1 belongs to the ORF category, with a function that is uncertain. The CDR3 has 12 amino acids. V gave up 2 bases and J gave up 9 bases, with 5 bases separating them. The CDR3 DNA reads TGCGCCAGCAGTCAAGAGCTTTCACCCCTCCACTTT. This sequence encodes CASSQELSPLHF.

The CDR3 DNA follows: TGTGCCAGTAGTATGGGACAGGGGGTACGTTCACCCCTCCACTTT. This gives the protein CASSMGQGVRSPLHF. This chain connects TRBV19 to TRBJ1-6; 11 bases agree with TRBD1. The CDR3 covers 15 residues. Trimming cost V 3 bases and J 9 bases; bases outside gene matches: 4. CDR1 is LNHDA, CDR2 SQIVND, per germline (reference sequence).

This clone was picked up one time. The chain is built from TRBV3-1 (or the pseudogene TRBV3-2) and TRBJ2-7; D is unclear. The length of the CDR3 is 12 residues. Germline V CDR1 and CDR2: LGHDT, YNNKEL (reference sequence). V was clipped by 3 bases and J by 6 bases, with 9 bases between them. In nucleotides, the CDR3 is TGTGCCAGCAGCCAGGCGAGAAGCGAGCAGTACTTC. Translated, it gives CASSQARSEQYF.

This clone has just one count. The chain has TRBV7-3 and TRBJ1-1, with TRBD1 matching 7 bases. Germline V gene lookup returns CDR1 SGHTA and CDR2 FQGTGA. Germline trimming cut 2 bases from V and 0 bases from J; bases unmatched to any gene: 0. There are 14 residues in the CDR3. The CDR3 DNA reads TGTGCCAGCAGCTTACAGGGGGTGAACACTGAAGCTTTCTTT. Translation gives CASSLQGVNTEAFF.

J is TRBJ2-1 and V is TRBV6-6; TRBD2 might be the D (6 bases). Germline V CDR1 and CDR2: MNHNY, SVGAGI (reference sequence). The V gene lost 5 bases and the J gene lost 10 bases, with 15 bases spanning the gap. This CDR3 comprises 13 residues. CDR3 sequence reads: CASSRPGVDEQFF. CDR3 nucleotide sequence: TGTGCCAGCAGTCGCCCGGGGGTTGACGAGCAGTTCTTC.

The V and J genes are TRBV6-1 and TRBJ1-5; 8 nucleotides agree with TRBD1. Germline CDR1 and CDR2: MNHNS and SASEGT. CDR3 length: 15 residues. With 2 bases clipped from V and 5 bases from J, the junction kept 5 bases outside the gene matches. This CDR3 is CASSEQGAGDQPQHF. In nucleotides, the CDR3 is TGTGCCAGCAGTGAACAGGGGGCAGGGGATCAGCCCCAGCATTTT.

V usage is TRBV19 and J usage is TRBJ1-2; 8 bases match TRBD1. Germline V CDR1 and CDR2: LNHDA, SQIVND (reference sequence). V lost 8 bases, J lost 10 bases, and 9 bases stayed unmatched. There are 12 residues in the CDR3. The CDR3 protein is CASGPGGYDYTF. CDR3 DNA: TGTGCCAGTGGCCCAGGGGGCTACGACTACACCTTC.

As regards this clone: The same CDR3 arises from other DNA sequences in this sample as well. The chain couples TRBV6-2 or TRBV6-3 to TRBJ1-5, with TRBD1 as a possible D gene (5 bases). This CDR3 has 14 amino acids. V lost 3 bases, J lost 1 base, and 7 bases lay in between. CDR1 MNHEY and CDR2 SVGEGT come from the germline V gene. CDR3: CASSYGGSNQPQHF. In DNA, the CDR3 is TGTGCCAGCAGTTATGGGGGAAGCAATCAGCCCCAGCATTTT.

This sequence joins TRBV18 and TRBJ1-6, with TRBD1 matching over 7 bases. The J segment lost 0 bases and the V segment lost 2 bases, leaving 4 bases of the junction unmatched. Germline V gene data show CDR1 as KGHSH and CDR2 as LQKENI. This CDR3 has 17 amino acids. The CDR3 protein is CASSPGDSSSYNSPLHF. Written as DNA, the CDR3 is TGTGCCAGCTCACCAGGGGACAGCAGCTCCTATAATTCACCCCTCCACTTT.

This rearrangement joins TRBV27 to TRBJ2-5; no firm D call. Between the trimmed V and J ends, which lost 2 bases and 4 bases, there was a span of 8 bases. This CDR3 is 13 amino acids long. The germline V gene encodes CDR1 MNHEY and CDR2 SMNVEV (reference sequence). The CDR3 region has the DNA TGTGCCAGCAGTTTAGGACCGGGAGAGACCCAGTACTTC. Protein sequence: CASSLGPGETQYF.

The chain couples TRBV27 to TRBJ1-5; TRBD1 might be the D (5 bases). Trimming pared 6 bases from V and 0 bases from J, leaving 12 bases between. Germline V lookup: CDR1 MNHEY, CDR2 SMNVEV (reference sequence). The CDR3 runs to 15 residues. The CDR3 is CASREGVVSNQPQHF. CDR3 in DNA: TGTGCCAGCAGGGAAGGGGTAGTTAGCAATCAGCCCCAGCATTTT.

V and J are TRBV19 and TRBJ1-2, with TRBD1 as a possible D gene (5 bases). V dropped 5 bases and J dropped 8 bases, with 15 bases sitting between them. Germline assignment: CDR1 LNHDA and CDR2 SQIVND (reference sequence). The CDR3 has 13 amino acids. The CDR3 is CASSPWGLEGYTF. In DNA form, the CDR3 reads TGTGCCAGTAGTCCCTGGGGCCTCGAAGGCTACACCTTC.

The rearrangement links TRBV19 to TRBJ1-2; D may be TRBD1 (5 bases). The length of the CDR3 is 16 residues. Germline CDR1 reads LNHDA; CDR2 reads SQIVND (reference sequence). The V end lost 0 bases, the J end lost 4 bases, and 15 bases lay between the germline ends. The CDR3 loop reads CASSIEGQGDLYGYTF. The DNA of the CDR3 is TGTGCCAGTAGTATAGAAGGGCAGGGCGATCTCTATGGCTACACCTTC.

The rearrangement uses TRBV6-5 and TRBJ1-2; 8 bases are a match to TRBD1. The CDR3 is made up of 15 amino acids. In germline, CDR1 is MNHEY, CDR2 SVGAGI. V lost 5 bases and J lost 4; bases outside the gene matches: 9. The CDR3: CASSPQTGETYGYTF. The CDR3, as DNA: TGTGCCAGCAGTCCCCAGACAGGGGAGACCTATGGCTACACCTTC.

This chain uses TRBV18 with TRBJ2-5; D ambiguous. V lost 0 bases, J lost 5 bases, and 10 bases lay in between. The CDR3 consists of 14 residues. Germline loops: CDR1 KGHSH, CDR2 LQKENI. CDR3 protein: CASSPPGSRETQYF. In nucleotides, the CDR3 is TGTGCCAGCTCACCACCAGGAAGCCGTGAGACCCAGTACTTC.

This clone was seen only once. V usage is TRBV4-2 and J usage is TRBJ1-4; D possibly corresponds to TRBD1 (5 bases). The CDR3 extends over 15 amino acids. The ends were cut back, 0 bases at V and 7 bases at J, with 12 bases in the middle. Germline CDR1 is LGHNA and CDR2 is YNFKEQ. CDR3 region: CASSQDPQGGEKLFF. DNA of the CDR3: TGTGCCAGCAGCCAAGATCCCCAGGGCGGTGAAAAACTGTTTTTT.

The J gene is TRBJ1-1, the V gene TRBV12-5; D unclear. Germline V gene lookup returns CDR1 LGHNT and CDR2 FRNRAP. The CDR3 loop spans 11 amino acids. Trimming left V 2 bases short and J 6 bases short, with 4 bases between. The CDR3 loop is CASGLTAEAFF. CDR3 in DNA: TGTGCTAGTGGTTTGACAGCTGAAGCTTTCTTT.

This clone has a single count. The chain has TRBV5-1 and TRBJ1-1; D is unresolved. The CDR3 is 13 residues long. Germline V gene sequence: CDR1 SGHRS, CDR2 YFSETQ. V was pared by 4 bases and J by 6 bases, with 13 bases between. For the CDR3, the DNA is TGCGCCAGCAGCCAGACGCCTAATTCTGAAGCTTTCTTT. Translated, it gives CASSQTPNSEAFF. Drawing the rest from reference TRBV5-1 and TRBJ1-1, the complete variable domain is KAGVTQTPRYLIKTRGQQVTLSCSPISGHRSVSWYQQTPGQGLQFLFEYFSETQRNKGNFPGRFSGRQFSNSRSEMNVSTLELGDSALYLCASSQTPNSEAFFGQGTRLTVV.

The CDR3, as DNA: TGTGCCATCAGTGAGGATGTGGGTATGAACACTGAAGCTTTCTTT. This gives the protein CAISEDVGMNTEAFF. The rearrangement links TRBV10-3 to TRBJ1-1, with D hard to call. Looked up from germline, CDR1 is ENHRY and CDR2 is SYGVKD. This CDR3 is 15 amino acids long. The V end lost 2 bases, the J end lost 0 bases, and 10 bases lay between the germline ends.

The rearrangement links TRBV2 to TRBJ2-5; D is possibly TRBD1 (5 bases). The germline V and J ends were trimmed by 6 bases and 5 bases, with 10 bases remaining between them. Germline CDR1 reads SNHLY; CDR2 reads FYNNEI. CDR3 size: 12 residues. The CDR3 protein is CASSPGFETQYF. In DNA form, the CDR3 reads TGTGCCAGCAGCCCAGGGTTTGAGACCCAGTACTTC.

The chain carries TRBV7-8 and TRBJ2-2; D uncertain. Germline CDR1 reads SGHVS; CDR2 reads FQNEAQ. The CDR3 has 15 amino acids. V gave up 4 bases and J gave up 4 bases, with 13 bases separating them. CDR3 coding DNA: TGTGCCAGCAGCTCGAGCCCAGAGATCACCGGGGAGCTGTTTTTT. It specifies CASSSSPEITGELFF.

CDR3 sequence: CASRVTGPNEKLFF. The CDR3 nucleotides read TGTGCCAGCAGAGTGACAGGGCCTAATGAAAAACTGTTTTTT. The gene calls are TRBV6-5 and TRBJ1-4; 7 positions match TRBD1. The CDR3 extends over 14 amino acids. Germline lookup yields CDR1 MNHEY and CDR2 SVGAGI. The V and J ends lost 6 bases and 3 bases, in that order; junction bases with no gene match: 4.